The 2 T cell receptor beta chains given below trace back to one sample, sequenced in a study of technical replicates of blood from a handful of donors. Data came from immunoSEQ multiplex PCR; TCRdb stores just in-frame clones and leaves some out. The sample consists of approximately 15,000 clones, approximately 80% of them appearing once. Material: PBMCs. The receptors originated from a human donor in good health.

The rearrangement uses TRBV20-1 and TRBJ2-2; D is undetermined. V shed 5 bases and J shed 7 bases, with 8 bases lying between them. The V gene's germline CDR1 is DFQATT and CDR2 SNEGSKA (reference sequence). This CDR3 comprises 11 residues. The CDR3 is CSAGPHGELFF. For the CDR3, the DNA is TGCAGTGCTGGCCCCCACGGGGAGCTGTTTTTT.

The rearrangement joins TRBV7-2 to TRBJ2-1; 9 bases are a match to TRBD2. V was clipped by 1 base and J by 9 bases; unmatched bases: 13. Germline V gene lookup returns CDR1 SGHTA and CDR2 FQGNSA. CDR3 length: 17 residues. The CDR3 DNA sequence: TGTGCCAGCAGCTTAGGGGGTGGCGGGAGGGCCTGGGGTGAGCAGTTCTTC. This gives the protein CASSLGGGGRAWGEQFF. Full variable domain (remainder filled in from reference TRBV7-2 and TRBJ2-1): GAGVSQSPSNKVTEKGKDVELRCDPISGHTALYWYRQSLGQGLEFLIYFQGNSAPDKSGLPSDRFSAERTGGSVSTLTIQRTQQEDSAVYLCASSLGGGGRAWGEQFFGPGTRLTVL.